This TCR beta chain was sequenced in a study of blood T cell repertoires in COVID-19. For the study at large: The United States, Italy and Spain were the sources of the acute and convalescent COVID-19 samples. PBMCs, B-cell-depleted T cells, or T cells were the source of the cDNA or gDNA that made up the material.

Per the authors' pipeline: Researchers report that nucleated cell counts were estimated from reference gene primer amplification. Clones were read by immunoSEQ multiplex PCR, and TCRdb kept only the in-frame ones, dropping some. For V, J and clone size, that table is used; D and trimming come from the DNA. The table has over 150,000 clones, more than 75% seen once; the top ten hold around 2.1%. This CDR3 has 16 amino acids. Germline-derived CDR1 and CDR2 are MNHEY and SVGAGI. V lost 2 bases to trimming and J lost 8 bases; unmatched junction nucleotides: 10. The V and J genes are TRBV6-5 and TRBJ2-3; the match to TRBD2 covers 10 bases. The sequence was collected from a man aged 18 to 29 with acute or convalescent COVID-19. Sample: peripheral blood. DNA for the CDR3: TGTGCCAGCAGTTACCACCTAGCGGGAGTGGCGGTTACGCAGTATTTT. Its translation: CASSYHLAGVAVTQYF.